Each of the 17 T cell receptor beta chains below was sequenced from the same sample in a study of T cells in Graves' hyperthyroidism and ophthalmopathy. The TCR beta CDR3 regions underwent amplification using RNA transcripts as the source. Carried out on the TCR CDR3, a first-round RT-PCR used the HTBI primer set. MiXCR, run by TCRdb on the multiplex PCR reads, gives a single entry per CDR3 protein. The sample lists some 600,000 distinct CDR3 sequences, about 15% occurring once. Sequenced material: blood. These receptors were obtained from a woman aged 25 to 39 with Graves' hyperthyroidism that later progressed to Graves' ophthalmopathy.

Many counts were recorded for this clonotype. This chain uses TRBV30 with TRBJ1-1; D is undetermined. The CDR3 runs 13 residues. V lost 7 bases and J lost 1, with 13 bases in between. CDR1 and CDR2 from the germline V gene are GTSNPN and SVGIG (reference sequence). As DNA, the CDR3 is TGTGCCTCCTCCCGGGTCAGGAACACTGAAGCTTTCTTT. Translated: CASSRVRNTEAFF. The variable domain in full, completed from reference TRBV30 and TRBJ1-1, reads SQTIHQWPATLVQPVGSPLSLECTVEGTSNPNLYWYRQAAGRGLQLLFYSVGIGQISSEVPQNLSASRPQDRQFILSSKKLLLSDSGFYLCASSRVRNTEAFFGQGTRLTVV.

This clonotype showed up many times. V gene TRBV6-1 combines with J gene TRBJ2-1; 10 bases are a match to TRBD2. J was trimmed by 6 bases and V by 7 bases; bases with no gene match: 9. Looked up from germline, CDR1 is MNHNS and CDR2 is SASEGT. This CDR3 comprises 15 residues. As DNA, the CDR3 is TGTGCCAGCACCTCGCGGACTAGCGGAGGCAATGAGCAGTTCTTC. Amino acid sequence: CASTSRTSGGNEQFF.

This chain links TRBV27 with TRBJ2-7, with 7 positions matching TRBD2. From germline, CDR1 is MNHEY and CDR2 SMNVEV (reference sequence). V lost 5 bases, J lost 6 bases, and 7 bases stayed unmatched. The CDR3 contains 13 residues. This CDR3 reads CASSGGRGLEQYF. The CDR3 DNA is TGTGCCAGCAGTGGAGGGAGGGGCCTCGAGCAGTACTTC.

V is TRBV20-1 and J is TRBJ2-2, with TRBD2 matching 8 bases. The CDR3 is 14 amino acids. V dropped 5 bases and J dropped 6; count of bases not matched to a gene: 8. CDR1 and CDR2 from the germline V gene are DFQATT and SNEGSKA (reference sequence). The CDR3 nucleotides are TGCAGTGCTTCGGGAGGAGCGGGAGCCGGGGAGCTGTTTTTT. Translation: CSASGGAGAGELFF.

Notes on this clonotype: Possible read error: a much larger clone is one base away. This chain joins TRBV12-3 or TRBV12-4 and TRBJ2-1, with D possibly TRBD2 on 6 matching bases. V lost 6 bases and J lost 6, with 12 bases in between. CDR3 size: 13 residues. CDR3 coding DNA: TGTGCCAGCAGAGGACTACATTGCAATGAGCAGTTCTTC. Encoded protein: CASRGLHCNEQFF.

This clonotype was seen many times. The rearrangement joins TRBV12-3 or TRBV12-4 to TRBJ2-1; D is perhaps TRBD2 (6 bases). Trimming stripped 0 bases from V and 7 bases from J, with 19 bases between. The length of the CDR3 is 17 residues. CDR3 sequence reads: CASSLAIPGLTGNEQFF. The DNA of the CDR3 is TGTGCCAGCAGTTTAGCGATACCGGGACTCACGGGGAATGAGCAGTTCTTC.

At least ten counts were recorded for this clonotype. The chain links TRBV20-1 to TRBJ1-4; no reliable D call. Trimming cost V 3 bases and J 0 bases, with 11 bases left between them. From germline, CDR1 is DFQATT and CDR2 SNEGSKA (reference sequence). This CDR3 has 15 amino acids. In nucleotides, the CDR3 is TGCAGTGCTAGCGTTGGCAGTACAACTAATGAAAAACTGTTTTTT. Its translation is CSASVGSTTNEKLFF.

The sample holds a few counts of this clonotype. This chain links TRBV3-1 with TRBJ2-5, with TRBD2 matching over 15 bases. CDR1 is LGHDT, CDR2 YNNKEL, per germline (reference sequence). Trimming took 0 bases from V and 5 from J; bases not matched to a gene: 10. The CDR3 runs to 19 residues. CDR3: CASSQDPLGLAGGGETQYF. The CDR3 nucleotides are TGTGCCAGCAGCCAAGACCCCCTCGGACTAGCGGGGGGGGGGGAGACCCAGTACTTC.

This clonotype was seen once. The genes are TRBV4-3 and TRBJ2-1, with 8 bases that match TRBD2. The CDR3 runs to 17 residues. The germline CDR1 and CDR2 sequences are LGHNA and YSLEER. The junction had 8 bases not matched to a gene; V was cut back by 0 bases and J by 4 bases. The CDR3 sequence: CASSQEPPSGRYNEQFF. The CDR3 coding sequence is TGCGCCAGCAGCCAAGAGCCCCCCAGCGGGAGATACAATGAGCAGTTCTTC.

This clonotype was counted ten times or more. The CDR3, as DNA: TGTGCCAGCTCGTCGTCTGGCAGTTCTACGATTAGCACAGATACGCAGTATTTT. It yields the protein CASSSSGSSTISTDTQYF. The rearrangement links TRBV7-2 to TRBJ2-3; D unresolved. Germline CDR1 reads SGHTA; CDR2 reads FQGNSA. The CDR3 spans 18 residues. With 8 bases removed from V and 0 bases from J, the gap between germline ends came to 24 bases.

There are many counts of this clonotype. The CDR3 nucleotides are TGTGCCAGCAGTTTTAGCGGGGGCAGATATGAGCAGTTCTTC. Translated, it gives CASSFSGGRYEQFF. V usage is TRBV12-3 or TRBV12-4 and J usage is TRBJ2-1; the match to TRBD2 covers 9 bases. The junction had 5 bases not matched to a gene; V was cut back by 3 bases and J by 8 bases. The CDR3 runs to 14 residues.

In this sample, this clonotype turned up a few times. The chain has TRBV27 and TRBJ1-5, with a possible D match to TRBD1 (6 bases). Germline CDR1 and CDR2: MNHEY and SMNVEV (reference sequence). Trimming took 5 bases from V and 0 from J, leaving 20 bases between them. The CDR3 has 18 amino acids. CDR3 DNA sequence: TGTGCCAGCAGTCCCGCCCACGGACAGATTTATAGCAATCAGCCCCAGCATTTT. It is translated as CASSPAHGQIYSNQPQHF.

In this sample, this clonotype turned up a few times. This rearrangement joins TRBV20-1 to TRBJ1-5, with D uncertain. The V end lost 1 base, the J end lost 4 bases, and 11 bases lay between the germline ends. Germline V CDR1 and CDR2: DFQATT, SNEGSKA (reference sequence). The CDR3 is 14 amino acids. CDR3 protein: CSARVAQGNQPQHF. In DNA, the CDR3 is TGCAGTGCTAGAGTCGCTCAAGGGAATCAGCCCCAGCATTTT.

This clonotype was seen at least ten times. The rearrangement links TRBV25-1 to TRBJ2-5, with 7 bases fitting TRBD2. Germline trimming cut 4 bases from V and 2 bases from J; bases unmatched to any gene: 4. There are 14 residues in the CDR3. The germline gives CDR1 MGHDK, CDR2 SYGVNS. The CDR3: CASSGGGFQETQYF. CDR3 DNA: TGTGCCAGCAGTGGGGGGGGGTTTCAAGAGACCCAGTACTTC.

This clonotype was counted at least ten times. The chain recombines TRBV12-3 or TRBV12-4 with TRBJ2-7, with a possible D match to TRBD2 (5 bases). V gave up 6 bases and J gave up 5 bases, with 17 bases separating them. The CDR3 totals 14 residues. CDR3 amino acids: CASSPAALRDEQYF. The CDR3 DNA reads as TGTGCCAGCAGCCCCGCAGCCCTGCGGGACGAGCAGTACTTC.

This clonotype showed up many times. CDR3 in amino acids: CASTYTDTQYF. In DNA, the CDR3 is TGTGCCAGCACTTACACAGATACGCAGTATTTT. The chain uses TRBV11-1 and TRBJ2-3, with unresolved D. The CDR3 consists of 11 residues. V was clipped by 7 bases and J by 2 bases, with 4 bases between them. Germline CDR1 is SGHAT and CDR2 is FQDESV (reference sequence).

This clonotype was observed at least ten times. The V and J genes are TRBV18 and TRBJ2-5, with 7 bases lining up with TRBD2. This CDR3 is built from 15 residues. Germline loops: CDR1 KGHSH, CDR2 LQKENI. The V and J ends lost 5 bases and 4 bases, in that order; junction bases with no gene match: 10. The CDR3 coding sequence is TGTGCCAGCTCAGACGGGCGGGCTAGCGGAGAGACCCAGTACTTC. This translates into CASSDGRASGETQYF.